Listed below are T cell receptor beta chains from one sample, sequenced in a study of CD8 T cells in Susac syndrome. TCRdb reprocessed the immunoSEQ multiplex PCR reads with MiXCR, giving one entry per CDR3 protein. The sample yields 73,000 or so distinct CDR3 sequences, less than 95% seen once. The material sequenced was CD8+ T cells from PBMCs. Receptor source: a human donor with multiple sclerosis. CDR3s include the opening cysteine and the closing phenylalanine or tryptophan. Each record gives: V gene, clone size, J gene, D gene, CDR3 DNA, CDR3 protein. A D gene is named only where the DNA matches it firmly. Size is omitted from some rows. Given values are once, few, many or a class for expanded clones.

>TRBV7-9|.|TRBJ2-5|TRBD1
TGTGCCAGCAGCCAAGGGACAGGCCCCCAAGAGACCCAGTACTTC
CASSQGTGPQETQYF
>TRBV6-5|.|TRBJ2-6|TRBD1
TGTGCCAGCAGTTACGGGACAGGGGAAGCTGGGGCCAACGTCCTGACTTTC
CASSYGTGEAGANVLTF
>TRBV7-9|.|TRBJ2-2|.
TGTGCCAGCAGCGCAGCGAACACCGGGGAGCTGTTTTTT
CASSAANTGELFF
>TRBV4-3|.|TRBJ1-1|.
TGCGCCAGCAGCCAGGGCAGGTATGTGGACACTGAAGCTTTCTTT
CASSQGRYVDTEAFF
>TRBV19|.|TRBJ2-5|.
TGTGCCAGTAGTATAGATCCCCTCGGACCATCGGGAGAGACCCAGTACTTC
CASSIDPLGPSGETQYF
>TRBV5-6|.|TRBJ2-5|TRBD1
TGTGCCAGCAGCTCCTGGGACAGGGAGTTGGAGACCCAGTACTTC
CASSSWDRELETQYF
>TRBV5-6|once|TRBJ1-1|.
TGTGCCAGCAGCGTCCAGGGGCACACTGAAGCTTTCTTT
CASSVQGHTEAFF
>TRBV7-9|.|TRBJ1-2|.
TGTGCCAGCAGCGACCCGAACCTAGCGGGAGGCTACACCTTC
CASSDPNLAGGYTF
>TRBV20-1|.|TRBJ2-7|.
TGCAGTGCTAGAGAGGACAAGTCCTACGAGCAGTACTTC
CSAREDKSYEQYF
>TRBV3-1|.|TRBJ2-7|TRBD2
TGTGCCAGCAGCGCATTTCCCGGGACTAGCGCGCACGAGCAGTACTTC
CASSAFPGTSAHEQYF
>TRBV19|once|TRBJ2-7|.
TGTGCCAGTAGTCCCCAACGGTCAGGATGGGTCGAGCAGTACTTC
CASSPQRSGWVEQYF
>TRBV7-9|.|TRBJ1-1|.
TGTGCCAGCAGCAATAATCCCTTGGGGGCCGGGGGCACTGAAGCTTTCTTT
CASSNNPLGAGGTEAFF
>TRBV7-6|.|TRBJ1-3|.
TGTGCCAGCAGCTCGAGGGGTGATGGGAACACCATATATTTT
CASSSRGDGNTIYF
>TRBV12-3/TRBV12-4|.|TRBJ1-1|.
TGTGCCAGCAGTTCGGGGCCGAGCACTGAAGCTTTCTTT
CASSSGPSTEAFF
>TRBV3-1|.|TRBJ2-7|TRBD1
TGTGCCAGCAGCCAAGACTGGACAGGGTTAGGTTACGAGCAGTACTTC
CASSQDWTGLGYEQYF
>TRBV12-3/TRBV12-4|.|TRBJ2-3|.
TGTGCCAGCAGTTTTGGCCCACTTGGAGATACGCAGTATTTT
CASSFGPLGDTQYF
>TRBV20-1|.|TRBJ1-3|.
TGCAGTGCTGACTCTGGAAACACCATATATTTT
CSADSGNTIYF
>TRBV5-6|.|TRBJ2-2|.
TGTGCCAGCAGCTTGGCCGCGGTGGGAGGGGAGCTGTTTTTT
CASSLAAVGGELFF
>TRBV29-1|.|TRBJ1-1|TRBD1
TGCAGCGTTGGAAAAAGGTACGGACAGGGGGCATGGCATTACACTGAAGCTTTCTTT
CSVGKRYGQGAWHYTEAFF
>TRBV9|.|TRBJ1-4|.
TGTGCCAGCAGCGTAGAAGGGGGGGCTAATGAAAAACTGTTTTTT
CASSVEGGANEKLFF
>TRBV11-2|.|TRBJ2-5|.
TGTGCCAGCAGCTTGACCATCAGAGAACAAGAGACCCAGTACTTC
CASSLTIREQETQYF
>TRBV13|.|TRBJ2-2|.
TGTGCCAGCAGCCTCCAGGGAGCGGGTGCCTTGAACACCGGGGAGCTGTTTTTT
CASSLQGAGALNTGELFF
>TRBV29-1|.|TRBJ1-2|.
TGCAGCGTTGAAGATAAGGTGGTCTTTTCGCGGGGCTACACCTTC
CSVEDKVVFSRGYTF
>TRBV27|.|TRBJ2-5|TRBD1
TGTGCCAGCAGTTTAACCGGGACAGGGGCACGGGAGACCCAGTACTTC
CASSLTGTGARETQYF
>TRBV9|.|TRBJ2-1|.
TGTGCCAGCAGCGAGAACTACAATGAGCAGTTCTTC
CASSENYNEQFF
>TRBV10-3|.|TRBJ2-1|TRBD1
TGTGCCATCAGTGAGTCCGGGACAGACAATGAGCAGTTCTTC
CAISESGTDNEQFF
>TRBV29-1|few|TRBJ1-1|.
TGCAGCGTGTTAGTCCCACGAGCTTTCTTT
CSVLVPRAFF
>TRBV19|.|TRBJ2-3|TRBD2
TGTGCCAGTAGTCCTCAAAAGCGGGAGGTAGATACGCAGTATTTT
CASSPQKREVDTQYF
>TRBV20-1|.|TRBJ2-2|.
TGCAGTGCTACCTGGGTCACCGGGGAGCTGTTTTTT
CSATWVTGELFF
>TRBV3-1|.|TRBJ2-7|.
TGTGCCAGCAGCCAAGCCGCGGCATCACTGGGCGAATACGAGCAGTACTTC
CASSQAAASLGEYEQYF
>TRBV10-3|.|TRBJ2-1|TRBD2
TGTGCCATCAGGGGGAGTAGCGGGGATACCTACAATGAGCAGTTCTTC
CAIRGSSGDTYNEQFF